The 13 T cell receptor beta chains below come from one sample, sequenced in a study of T cell responses to AZD1222 COVID-19 vaccine. Libraries were prepared by immunoSEQ multiplex PCR; TCRdb keeps only in-frame clonotypes and omits some of them. The sample has about 120,000 clones, around 92% seen once. The sample was peripheral blood, taken on day 0 of AZD1222 vaccination. The receptor set was obtained from an adult in good health.

This clone was seen a single time. The V gene is TRBV7-2, the J gene TRBJ1-6; D not resolved. Trimming cost V 3 bases and J 9 bases, with 6 bases left between them. This CDR3 is built from 12 residues. The germline V gene has CDR1 SGHTA and CDR2 FQGNSA. CDR3 coding DNA: TGTGCCAGCAGCTTTCGGCCTTCACCCCTCCACTTT. Translated: CASSFRPSPLHF.

The J gene is TRBJ1-5, the V gene TRBV3-1 (or the pseudogene TRBV3-2), with unresolved D. CDR1 is LGHDT, CDR2 YNNKEL, per germline (reference sequence). The CDR3 contains 15 residues. Trimming took 0 bases from V and 1 from J, leaving 7 bases between them. The CDR3 DNA reads as TGTGCCAGCAGCCAAGATGTCCGGAGCAATCAGCCCCAGCATTTT. This codes for CASSQDVRSNQPQHF.

CDR3 protein: CASSLARDLNTEAFF. CDR3 coding DNA: TGTGCCAGCAGCTTAGCCAGGGACCTGAACACTGAAGCTTTCTTT. J is TRBJ1-1 and V is TRBV7-8, with D perhaps matching TRBD1 (5 bases). Germline V gene lookup returns CDR1 SGHVS and CDR2 FQNEAQ. V lost 0 bases, J lost 0 bases, and 8 bases lay in between. CDR3 length equals 15 residues.

The sample holds one count of this clone. The chain links TRBV5-1 to TRBJ1-6, with TRBD1 matching over 10 bases. Germline V CDR1 and CDR2: SGHRS, YFSETQ. This CDR3 comprises 16 residues. Trimming took 4 bases from V and 5 from J; bases not matched to a gene: 6. The CDR3 sequence is CASSQDRGPNNSPLHF. The CDR3 DNA reads as TGCGCCAGCAGCCAAGACAGGGGGCCGAATAATTCACCCCTCCACTTT. The complete variable domain, with remaining parts taken from reference TRBV5-1 and TRBJ1-6, reads KAGVTQTPRYLIKTRGQQVTLSCSPISGHRSVSWYQQTPGQGLQFLFEYFSETQRNKGNFPGRFSGRQFSNSRSEMNVSTLELGDSALYLCASSQDRGPNNSPLHFGNGTRLTVT.

The rearrangement uses TRBV9 and TRBJ2-1; 8 bases are a match to TRBD1. This CDR3 spans 15 amino acids. Germline V gene sequence: CDR1 SGDLS, CDR2 YYNGEE. V shed 3 bases and J 7 bases; nucleotides not matched to a gene: 9. The CDR3 sequence is CASSARGQGVNEQFF. DNA of the CDR3: TGTGCCAGCAGCGCGCGTGGACAGGGAGTGAATGAGCAGTTCTTC.

The V call is TRBV19, the J call TRBJ2-7; TRBD1 is a possible D gene (6 bases). V shed 6 bases and J shed 4 bases, with 10 bases lying between them. The CDR3 is made up of 12 amino acids. Germline V gives CDR1 LNHDA, CDR2 SQIVND (reference sequence). Here the CDR3 DNA reads TGTGCCAGTAGCCCAGGGGCTTACGAGCAGTACTTC. The encoded protein is CASSPGAYEQYF.

This sequence joins TRBV19 and TRBJ2-7; 9 bases align to TRBD1. The CDR3 has 14 amino acids. Germline-derived CDR1 and CDR2 are LNHDA and SQIVND (reference sequence). The ends lost 4 bases at V and 5 bases at J; junction bases unmatched: 6. CDR3: CASSSTGGWDEQYF. In DNA, the CDR3 is TGTGCCAGTAGTAGTACAGGGGGCTGGGACGAGCAGTACTTC. The whole variable domain, remainder taken from reference TRBV19 and TRBJ2-7, is DGGITQSPKYLFRKEGQNVTLSCEQNLNHDAMYWYRQDPGQGLRLIYYSQIVNDFQKGDIAEGYSVSREKKESFPLTVTSAQKNPTAFYLCASSSTGGWDEQYFGPGTRLTVT.

This clone was detected once. The gene calls are TRBV4-1 and TRBJ1-5, with unresolved D. V lost 4 bases and J lost 7, with 14 bases in between. In germline, CDR1 is MGHRA, CDR2 YSYEKL. CDR3 length: 14 residues. The CDR3 loop is CASSPNPIGQPQHF. The CDR3 DNA follows: TGCGCCAGCAGCCCGAACCCGATTGGCCAGCCCCAGCATTTT.

The V call is TRBV6-4, the J call TRBJ2-2; D may be TRBD2 (6 bases). The length of the CDR3 is 16 residues. Germline loops: CDR1 MRHNA, CDR2 SNTAGT. Trimming pared 0 bases from V and 5 bases from J, leaving 13 bases between. The CDR3 spells CASSDSRGRGTGELFF. The CDR3 region has the DNA TGTGCCAGCAGTGACTCGAGGGGTCGGGGGACCGGGGAGCTGTTTTTT.

This chain links TRBV4-1 with TRBJ2-7; either TRBD1 or TRBD2 may supply D (5 bases each). V lost 4 bases and J lost 2, with 9 bases in between. The CDR3 consists of 13 residues. Per germline, CDR1 MGHRA and CDR2 YSYEKL. In nucleotides, the CDR3 is TGCGCCAGCAGCCCGTTGGGGGCCTACGAGCAGTACTTC. Translation: CASSPLGAYEQYF.

This chain links TRBV3-1 (or the pseudogene TRBV3-2) with TRBJ1-4; the match to TRBD1 covers 9 bases. The CDR3 length is 16 residues. V dropped 3 bases and J dropped 8; count of bases not matched to a gene: 10. Per the germline V gene, CDR1 is LGHDT and CDR2 is YNNKEL (reference sequence). The CDR3 is CASSHEPGQGREKLFF. The CDR3 DNA reads TGTGCCAGCAGCCATGAACCGGGACAGGGACGAGAAAAACTGTTTTTT.

The gene calls are TRBV27 and TRBJ2-7; the D is unclear. CDR3 length: 13 amino acids. The V gene lost 3 bases and the J gene lost 2 bases, with 8 bases spanning the gap. Germline CDR1 reads MNHEY; CDR2 reads SMNVEV (reference sequence). The CDR3 spells CASSFEKPYEQYF. CDR3 DNA: TGTGCCAGCAGTTTTGAGAAACCCTACGAGCAGTACTTC.

This clone has only one observation. The J gene is TRBJ1-1, the V gene TRBV5-8, with 11 bases matching TRBD1. V lost 4 bases to trimming and J lost 5 bases; unmatched junction nucleotides: 10. The V gene's germline CDR1 is SGHTS and CDR2 YDEGEE. This CDR3 spans 16 amino acids. Here the CDR3 reads CASSTGQGVGVTEAFF. The CDR3 DNA follows: TGTGCCAGCAGCACGGGACAGGGGGTCGGTGTGACTGAAGCTTTCTTT.